This TCR beta chain was profiled in a study of Graves' ophthalmopathy and Graves' hyperthyroidism. The overall study: If no ophthalmopathy appeared within 18 months of follow-up, hyperthyroidism was termed stable.

Patients in the hyperthyroidism group, adults aged 18 to 65, were newly diagnosed, under 2 months' duration. CDR1 SGHTA and CDR2 FQGNSA come from the germline V gene. V was pared by 4 bases and J by 9 bases, with 16 bases of the junction left unmatched. This CDR3 has 17 residues. Scientists amplified the TCR beta CDR3 regions from RNA transcripts. First-round RT-PCR used HTBI primers; second-round multiplex PCR followed. Each CDR3 protein is one row after TCRdb ran MiXCR on the multiplex PCR reads. The sample consists of over a million distinct CDR3 sequences, around a third of them appearing once. Input material: peripheral blood or thyroid tissue (not recorded which). The chain joins TRBV7-2 to TRBJ2-2; TRBD1 matches 8 bases. This TCR was recovered from an adult man with Graves' hyperthyroidism. CDR3 sequence reads: CASSSTWTGMILRELFF. The CDR3 DNA sequence: TGTGCCAGCAGCTCTACCTGGACAGGGATGATTCTACGGGAGCTGTTTTTT. The full variable domain, in which reference TRBV7-2 and TRBJ2-2 provide the parts outside the CDR3, is GAGVSQSPSNKVTEKGKDVELRCDPISGHTALYWYRQSLGQGLEFLIYFQGNSAPDKSGLPSDRFSAERTGGSVSTLTIQRTQQEDSAVYLCASSSTWTGMILRELFFGEGSRLTVL.